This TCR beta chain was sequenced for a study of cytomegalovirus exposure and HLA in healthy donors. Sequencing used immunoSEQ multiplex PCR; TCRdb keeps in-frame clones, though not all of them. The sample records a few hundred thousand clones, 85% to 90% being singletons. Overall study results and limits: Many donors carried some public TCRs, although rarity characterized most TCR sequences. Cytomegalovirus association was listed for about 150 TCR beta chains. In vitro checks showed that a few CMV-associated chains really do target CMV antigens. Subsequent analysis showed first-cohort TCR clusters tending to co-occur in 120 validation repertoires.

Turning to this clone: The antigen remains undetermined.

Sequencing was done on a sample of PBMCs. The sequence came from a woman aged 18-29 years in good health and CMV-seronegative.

Here the CDR3 reads CASSQGTLNTGELFF. CDR3 bases: TGTGCCAGCAGCCAAGGGACATTGAACACCGGGGAGCTGTTTTTT. The V gene is TRBV14, the J gene TRBJ2-2, with D possibly matching TRBD1 (5 bases). Per the germline V gene, CDR1 is SGHDN and CDR2 is FVKESK. V shed 1 base and J shed 1 base, with 7 bases lying between them. CDR3 length equals 15 residues.